This T cell receptor beta chain was profiled in a study of vaccination effects on CD4 cells after COVID-19. Study conclusions and caveats: Clonal contraction was marked in infection- and vaccine-induced clones late after vaccination.

This CDR3 spans 12 amino acids. Trimming cost V 2 bases and J 9 bases, with 8 bases left between them. To note about this clone: Its antigen is undetermined.

The method was immunoSEQ multiplex PCR; TCRdb's version includes in-frame clones alone and lacks a portion of them. The sample lists roughly 71,000 clones; roughly 79% were seen once. CD4+ T cells specific for antigen were expanded with viral peptide pools by the ViraFEST assay before sequencing. The culture ran for nine to ten days, and then CD4+ T cells were isolated. Either the BNT162b2 or mRNA-1273 vaccine was given to participants in two doses. The receptor's source is a human donor who received a COVID-19 vaccine. Material: CD4+ T cells from PBMCs cultured with HCoV-OC43 spike peptides, obtained after COVID-19 vaccination. Documented subset: HCoV-OC43 spike overlapping peptide pool stimulation. The V gene is TRBV12-3 or TRBV12-4, the J gene TRBJ2-1; D gene ambiguous. The CDR3 is CASSLFPREQFF. CDR3 DNA sequence: TGTGCCAGCAGTTTATTTCCACGTGAGCAGTTCTTC.